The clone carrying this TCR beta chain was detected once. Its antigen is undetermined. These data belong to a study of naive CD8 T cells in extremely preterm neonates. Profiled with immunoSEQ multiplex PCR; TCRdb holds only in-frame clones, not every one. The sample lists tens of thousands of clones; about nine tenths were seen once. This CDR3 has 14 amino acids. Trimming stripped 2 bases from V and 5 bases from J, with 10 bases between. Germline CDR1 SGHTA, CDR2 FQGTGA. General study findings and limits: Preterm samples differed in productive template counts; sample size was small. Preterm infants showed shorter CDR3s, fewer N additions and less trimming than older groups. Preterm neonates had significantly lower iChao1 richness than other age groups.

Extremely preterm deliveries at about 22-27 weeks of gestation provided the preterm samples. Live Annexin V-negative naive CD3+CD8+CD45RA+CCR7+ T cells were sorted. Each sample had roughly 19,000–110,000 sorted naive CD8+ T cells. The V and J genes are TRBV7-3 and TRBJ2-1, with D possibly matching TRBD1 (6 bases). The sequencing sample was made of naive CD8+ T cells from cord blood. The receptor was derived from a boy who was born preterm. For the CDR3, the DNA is TGTGCCAGCAGCTTAGCAGGGGCCCACAATGAGCAGTTCTTC. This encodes CASSLAGAHNEQFF.